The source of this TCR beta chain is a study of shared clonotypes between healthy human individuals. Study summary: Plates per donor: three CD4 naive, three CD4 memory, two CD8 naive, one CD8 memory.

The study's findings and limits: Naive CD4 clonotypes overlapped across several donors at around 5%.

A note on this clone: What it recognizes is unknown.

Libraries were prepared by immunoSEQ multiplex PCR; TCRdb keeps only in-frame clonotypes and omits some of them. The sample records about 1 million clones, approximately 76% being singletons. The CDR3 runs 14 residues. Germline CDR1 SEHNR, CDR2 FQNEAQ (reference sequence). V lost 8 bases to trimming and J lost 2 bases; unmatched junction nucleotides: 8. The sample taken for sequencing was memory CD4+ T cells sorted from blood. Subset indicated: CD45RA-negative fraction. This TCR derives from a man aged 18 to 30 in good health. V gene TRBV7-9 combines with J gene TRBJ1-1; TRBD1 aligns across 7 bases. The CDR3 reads CASGRQGINTEAFF. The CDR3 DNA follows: TGTGCCAGCGGTCGACAGGGTATAAACACTGAAGCTTTCTTT.